The entry below gives a single TCR beta chain sequence along with its context. Its antigen is currently unknown. The sample comes from a study of T cell responses to AZD1222 COVID-19 vaccine. Repertoires were generated with immunoSEQ multiplex PCR, while TCRdb's copy carries only in-frame clones and drops some. The sample contains 200,000 to 250,000 clones, roughly 91% of which appear only once. Overall study findings and caveats: Spike-spanning, vaccine-associated CD4 TCRs were dominant at 160-218 and 743-854.

J lost 7 bases, V lost 4 bases, and 6 bases had no gene match. The germline CDR1 and CDR2 sequences are SNHLY and FYNNEI. This CDR3 spans 14 amino acids. Source: peripheral blood, taken on day 0 of MenACWY control vaccination. The source of this sequence is an adult in good health. This chain links TRBV2 with TRBJ1-4; 7 bases line up with TRBD1. The CDR3 here is CASSVQGRIEKLFF. CDR3 DNA sequence: TGTGCCAGCAGTGTACAGGGGAGAATTGAAAAACTGTTTTTT.